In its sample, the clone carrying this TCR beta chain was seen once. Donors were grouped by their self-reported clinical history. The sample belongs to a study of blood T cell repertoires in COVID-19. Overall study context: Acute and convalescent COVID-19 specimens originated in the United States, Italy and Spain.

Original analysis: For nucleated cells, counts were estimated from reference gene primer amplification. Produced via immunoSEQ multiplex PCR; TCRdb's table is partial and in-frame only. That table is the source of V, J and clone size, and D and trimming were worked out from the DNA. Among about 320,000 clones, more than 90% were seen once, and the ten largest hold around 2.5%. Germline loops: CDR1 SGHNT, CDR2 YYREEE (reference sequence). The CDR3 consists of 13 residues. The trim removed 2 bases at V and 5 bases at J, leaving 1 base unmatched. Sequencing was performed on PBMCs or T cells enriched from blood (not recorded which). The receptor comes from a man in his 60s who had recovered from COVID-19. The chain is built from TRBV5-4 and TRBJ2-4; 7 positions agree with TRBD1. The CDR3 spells CASSFGTENIQYF. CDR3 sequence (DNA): TGTGCCAGCAGCTTTGGGACAGAAAACATTCAGTACTTC.